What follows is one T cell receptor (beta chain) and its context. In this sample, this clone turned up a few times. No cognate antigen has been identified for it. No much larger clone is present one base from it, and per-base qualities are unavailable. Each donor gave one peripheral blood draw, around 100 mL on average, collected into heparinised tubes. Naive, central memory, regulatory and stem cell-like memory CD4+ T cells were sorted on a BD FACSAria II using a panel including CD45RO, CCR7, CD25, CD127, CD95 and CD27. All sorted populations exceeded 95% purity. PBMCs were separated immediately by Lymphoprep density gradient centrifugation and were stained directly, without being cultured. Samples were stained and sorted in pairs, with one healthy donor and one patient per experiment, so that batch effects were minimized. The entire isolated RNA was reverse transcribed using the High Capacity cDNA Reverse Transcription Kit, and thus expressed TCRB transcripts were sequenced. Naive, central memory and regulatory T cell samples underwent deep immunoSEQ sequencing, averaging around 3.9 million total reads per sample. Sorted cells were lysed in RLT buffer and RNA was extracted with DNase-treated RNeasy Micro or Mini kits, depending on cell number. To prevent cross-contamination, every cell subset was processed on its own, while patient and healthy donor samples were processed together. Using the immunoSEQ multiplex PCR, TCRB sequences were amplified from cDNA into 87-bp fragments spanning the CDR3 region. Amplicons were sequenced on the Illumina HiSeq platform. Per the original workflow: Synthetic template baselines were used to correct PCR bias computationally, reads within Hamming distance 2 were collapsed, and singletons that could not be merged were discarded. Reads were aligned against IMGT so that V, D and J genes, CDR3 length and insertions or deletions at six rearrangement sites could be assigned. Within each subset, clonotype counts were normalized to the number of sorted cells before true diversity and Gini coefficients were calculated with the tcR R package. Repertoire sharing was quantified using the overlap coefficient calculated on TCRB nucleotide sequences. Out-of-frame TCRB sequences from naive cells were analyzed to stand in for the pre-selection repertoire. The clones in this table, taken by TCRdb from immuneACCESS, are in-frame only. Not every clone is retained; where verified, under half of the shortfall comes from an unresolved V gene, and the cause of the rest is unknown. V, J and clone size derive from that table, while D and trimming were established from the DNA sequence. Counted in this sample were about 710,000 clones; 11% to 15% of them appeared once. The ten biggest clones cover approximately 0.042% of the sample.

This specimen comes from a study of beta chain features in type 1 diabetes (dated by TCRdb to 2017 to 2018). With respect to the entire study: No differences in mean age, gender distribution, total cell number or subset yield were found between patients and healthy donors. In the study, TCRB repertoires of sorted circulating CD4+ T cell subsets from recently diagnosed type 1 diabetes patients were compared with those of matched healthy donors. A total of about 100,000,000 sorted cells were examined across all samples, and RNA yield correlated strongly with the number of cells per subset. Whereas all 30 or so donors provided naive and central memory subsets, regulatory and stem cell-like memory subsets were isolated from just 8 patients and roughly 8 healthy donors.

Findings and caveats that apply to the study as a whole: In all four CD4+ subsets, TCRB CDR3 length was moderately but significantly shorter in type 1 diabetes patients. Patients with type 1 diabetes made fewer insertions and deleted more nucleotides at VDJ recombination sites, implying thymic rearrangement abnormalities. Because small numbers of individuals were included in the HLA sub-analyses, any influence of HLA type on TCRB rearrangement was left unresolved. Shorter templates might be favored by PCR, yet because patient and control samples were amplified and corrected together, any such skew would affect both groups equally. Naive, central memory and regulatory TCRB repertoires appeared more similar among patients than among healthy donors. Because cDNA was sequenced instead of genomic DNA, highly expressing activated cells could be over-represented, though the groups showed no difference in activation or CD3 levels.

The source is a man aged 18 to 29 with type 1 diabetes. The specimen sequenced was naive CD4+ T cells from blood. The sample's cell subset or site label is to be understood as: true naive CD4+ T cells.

The nucleotide sequence is TGTGCCAGCACCACCCTCTGGGAGACCCAGTACTTC. Its amino acids are CASTTLWETQYF. The rearrangement joined TRBV28 to TRBJ2-5, with no confidently assigned D gene. In the germline V gene, CDR1 corresponds to MDHEN and CDR2 to SYDVKM. The V and J ends are trimmed by 7 bases and 5 bases, leaving 11 bases between them. Inclusive of the bounding cysteine and phenylalanine, the CDR3 is 12 residues long. Only CDR3 DNA is held: 36 bases, read in frame from base 1.